This T cell receptor (beta chain) was identified in a study of post-analysis software for immune sequencing data. The wider study: Recorded subtypes: relapsing-remitting, secondary progressive, progressive-relapsing; some patients unannotated. Whole-study findings and limits: Batch-mates among the samples co-clustered strongly by F measure. Relative to controls, patients had about 5 TRBV segments at higher frequency, with TRBV5-6, TRBV5-1 and TRBV20-1 among these. Those with multiple sclerosis, the patient group, showed significantly lower normalized Chao1 diversity than controls.

cDNA libraries for TCR beta contained unique molecular identifiers. Each sample of roughly 0.85 to 11 million input T cells yielded around 500,000 cDNA molecules, so each molecule approximated one T cell. TCRdb ran MiXCR on the PCR reads and lists one entry per CDR3 protein. Among some 890,000 distinct CDR3 sequences listed, about 53% were seen once. As regards this clonotype: Its antigen is undetermined.

CDR3 length: 15 residues. Unmatched junction bases numbered 12, after V lost 4 bases and J lost 5 bases. Germline V gene sequence: CDR1 SGHRS, CDR2 YFSETQ. Sequences were obtained from blood. The clonotype comes from a girl aged 5 to 17 with multiple sclerosis. V usage is TRBV5-1 and J usage is TRBJ2-7, with 7 bases fitting TRBD1. The CDR3 protein is CASSPGTVGADEQYF. In DNA form, the CDR3 reads TGCGCCAGCAGCCCGGGGACAGTTGGAGCCGACGAGCAGTACTTC.